The 16 T cell receptor beta chains in this list originate from one sample, sequenced in a study of identical twins. Via MiXCR, TCRdb re-called the 5' RACE reads, giving one row per CDR3 protein. The table records 470,000 or so distinct CDR3 sequences, roughly a quarter of them present only once. The same sample was also used in a study of T cells expressing NK-cell markers.

Sequences were obtained from CD4+ T cells sorted from blood. These receptors originate from a woman aged 18-35 years in good health.

This clonotype occurred a few times. The J gene is TRBJ1-2, the V gene TRBV7-9; 7 bases align to TRBD1. Germline V gene data show CDR1 as SEHNR and CDR2 as FQNEAQ (reference sequence). The CDR3 has 13 amino acids. The junction had 6 bases not matched to a gene; V was cut back by 4 bases and J by 7 bases. The CDR3 nucleotides are TGTGCCAGCAGCTCCCTAGGGGGCACTGGCTACACCTTC. Translated: CASSSLGGTGYTF.

This clonotype has more than one count but fewer than ten. The J gene is TRBJ2-1, the V gene TRBV20-1, with D maybe TRBD2 (6 bases). The V gene lost 5 bases and the J gene lost 8 bases, with 22 bases spanning the gap. Germline V gene data show CDR1 as DFQATT and CDR2 as SNEGSKA (reference sequence). CDR3 length: 15 amino acids. The CDR3 DNA sequence: TGCAGTGCTGACCCCCTAGCGACCGTGTCCGATGAGCAGTTCTTC. This translates into CSADPLATVSDEQFF.

This clonotype was found many times. This chain links TRBV3-1 with TRBJ2-1; a possible D gene is TRBD2 (5 bases). V was shortened by 4 bases and J by 0 bases, with 10 bases between the two germline ends. Germline CDR1 reads LGHDT; CDR2 reads YNNKEL (reference sequence). The CDR3 totals 15 residues. For the CDR3, the DNA is TGTGCCAGCAGCCGTCCTGGGAGCTCCTACAATGAGCAGTTCTTC. Amino acids: CASSRPGSSYNEQFF.

The chain employs TRBV15 and TRBJ2-5, with a possible D match to TRBD2 (6 bases). Germline lookup yields CDR1 LNHNV and CDR2 YYDKDF (reference sequence). Deletions cut 1 base from V and 8 bases from J, with 14 bases between. CDR3 length equals 14 residues. The CDR3 nucleotides are TGTGCCACCAGCAGAGTAGGGGACTCCTCAACCCAGTACTTC. This gives the protein CATSRVGDSSTQYF.

Only a few counts were recorded for this clonotype. J is TRBJ2-7 and V is TRBV3-1; no clear D gene. Trimming shortened V by 5 bases and J by 5 bases, and 10 bases separated the two germline ends. CDR3 size: 12 residues. Germline assignment: CDR1 LGHDT and CDR2 YNNKEL (reference sequence). CDR3 DNA: TGTGCCAGCAGCATAGGGTTTGACGAGCAGTACTTC. Residues: CASSIGFDEQYF.

The table lists this clonotype with a few counts. This chain links TRBV6-6 with TRBJ1-1; D perhaps matches TRBD1 (6 bases). Germline assignment: CDR1 MNHNY and CDR2 SVGAGI (reference sequence). This CDR3 has 13 residues. Trimming stripped 2 bases from V and 6 bases from J, with 10 bases between. The chain's CDR3 is CASSYREGAEAFF. CDR3 in DNA: TGTGCCAGCAGTTACAGGGAGGGGGCTGAAGCTTTCTTT.

The rearrangement joins TRBV2 to TRBJ1-1; a possible D gene is TRBD1 (6 bases). CDR3 length: 12 amino acids. Trimming stripped 9 bases from V and 4 bases from J, with 12 bases between. The germline V gene has CDR1 SNHLY and CDR2 FYNNEI. Here the CDR3 reads CASQQGFTEAFF. The CDR3 DNA reads TGTGCCAGTCAACAGGGTTTCACTGAAGCTTTCTTT.

This clonotype was recorded a few times. This rearrangement joins TRBV9 to TRBJ2-5; D uncertain. V was pared by 4 bases and J by 2 bases, with 15 bases between. The germline gives CDR1 SGDLS, CDR2 YYNGEE. The CDR3 covers 15 residues. The CDR3 nucleotides read TGTGCCAGCAGCCCCCATACCTCCCGGCAAGAGACCCAGTACTTC. This translates into CASSPHTSRQETQYF.

This clonotype occurred once. The chain recombines TRBV9 with TRBJ2-1, with a weak D call TRBD2 (5 bases). Germline CDR1 SGDLS, CDR2 YYNGEE. The ends were cut back, 4 bases at V and 4 bases at J, with 12 bases in the middle. This CDR3 has 14 residues. The CDR3 nucleotides are TGTGCCAGCAGCATCCGGGAACGGTACAATGAGCAGTTCTTC. This gives the protein CASSIRERYNEQFF.

This chain joins TRBV3-1 and TRBJ1-6; TRBD1 might be the D (5 bases). In germline, CDR1 is LGHDT, CDR2 YNNKEL (reference sequence). V lost 0 bases to trimming and J lost 6 bases, with 12 bases between them. The CDR3 consists of 16 residues. Written as DNA, the CDR3 is TGTGCCAGCAGCCAAGACGCCAGGGAGATTAATTCACCCCTCCACTTT. Protein: CASSQDAREINSPLHF.

The chain is built from TRBV12-3 or TRBV12-4 and TRBJ2-1, with 8 positions matching TRBD2. The CDR3 length is 14 residues. V was clipped by 7 bases and J by 4 bases; unmatched bases: 6. The CDR3 bases are TGTGCCAGCACGTTATTAGCGGGGTACAATGAGCAGTTCTTC. This codes for CASTLLAGYNEQFF.

The chain has TRBV12-3 or TRBV12-4 and TRBJ2-1; a weak D match, TRBD2 (6 bases). This CDR3 comprises 14 residues. V was trimmed by 9 bases and J by 2 bases, leaving 14 bases between them. CDR3 coding DNA: TGTGCCAGTGGGCGGCGGGGACCCTACAATGAGCAGTTCTTC. This translates into CASGRRGPYNEQFF.

The rearrangement links TRBV27 to TRBJ2-7, with D possibly matching TRBD2 (5 bases). Trimming removed 7 bases from V and 3 bases from J, with 16 bases in between. Looked up from germline, CDR1 is MNHEY and CDR2 is SMNVEV (reference sequence). The CDR3 has 14 amino acids. CDR3 in DNA: TGTGCCAGCACCCAAGCGGAGGCCCGCTACGAGCAGTACTTC. Amino acid sequence: CASTQAEARYEQYF.

This clonotype was counted between two and nine times. The chain joins TRBV20-1 to TRBJ2-5; D gene ambiguous. CDR1 and CDR2 (germline): DFQATT, SNEGSKA (reference sequence). Trimming took off 3 bases at V and 5 bases at J, with 16 bases between the two ends. This CDR3 has 14 residues. The CDR3 region has the DNA TGCAGTGCTAGCTCGGGTAGTATGGACGAGACCCAGTACTTC. Amino acids: CSASSGSMDETQYF.

The chain links TRBV7-9 to TRBJ2-3; TRBD2 matches 9 bases. Germline V gene sequence: CDR1 SEHNR, CDR2 FQNEAQ (reference sequence). The ends lost 2 bases at V and 2 bases at J; junction bases unmatched: 5. The CDR3 contains 16 residues. The CDR3 spells CASSLWTSASTDTQYF. CDR3 nucleotide sequence: TGTGCCAGCAGCTTATGGACTAGCGCCTCCACAGATACGCAGTATTTT.

This clonotype was seen a handful of times. The V and J genes are TRBV2 and TRBJ1-1; D perhaps matches TRBD1 (6 bases). Per the germline V gene, CDR1 is SNHLY and CDR2 is FYNNEI. V dropped 10 bases and J dropped 4 bases, with 10 bases sitting between them. This CDR3 is 11 amino acids long. The CDR3 sequence is CATKGGTEAFF. The DNA of the CDR3 is TGTGCCACCAAGGGGGGCACTGAAGCTTTCTTT.